This T cell receptor beta chain stems from a study of PD-1 blockade in classical Hodgkin lymphoma. Trimming left V 5 bases short and J 1 base short, with 15 bases between. The CDR3 contains 15 residues. Germline V gene lookup returns CDR1 SGHRS and CDR2 YFSETQ. The patients all showed relapse after autologous stem cell transplantation, while their brentuximab vedotin exposure varied. Using immunoSEQ multiplex PCR, the repertoire was profiled, and TCRdb retains in-frame clones only, with some absent. The data hold tens of thousands of clones, with under 95% observed a single time. The sample in question was peripheral blood mononuclear cells (PBMCs), obtained at baseline. The chain is built from TRBV5-1 and TRBJ1-1; a possible D gene is TRBD1 (6 bases). The receptor comes from a human donor with classical Hodgkin lymphoma. The CDR3 spells CASSVIGGENTEAFF. The CDR3 DNA sequence: TGCGCCAGCAGTGTTATCGGGGGCGAGAACACTGAAGCTTTCTTT. Full variable domain (remainder filled in from reference TRBV5-1 and TRBJ1-1): KAGVTQTPRYLIKTRGQQVTLSCSPISGHRSVSWYQQTPGQGLQFLFEYFSETQRNKGNFPGRFSGRQFSNSRSEMNVSTLELGDSALYLCASSVIGGENTEAFFGQGTRLTVV.